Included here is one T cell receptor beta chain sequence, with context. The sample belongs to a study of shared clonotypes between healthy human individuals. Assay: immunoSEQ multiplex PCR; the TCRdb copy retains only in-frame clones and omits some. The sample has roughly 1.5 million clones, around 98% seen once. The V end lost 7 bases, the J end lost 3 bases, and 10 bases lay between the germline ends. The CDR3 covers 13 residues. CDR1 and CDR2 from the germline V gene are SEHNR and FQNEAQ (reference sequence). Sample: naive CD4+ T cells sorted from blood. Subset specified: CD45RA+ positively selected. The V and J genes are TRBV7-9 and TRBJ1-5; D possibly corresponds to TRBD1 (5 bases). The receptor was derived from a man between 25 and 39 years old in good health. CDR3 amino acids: CASTPGPNQPQHF. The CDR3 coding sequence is TGTGCCAGCACCCCGGGGCCCAATCAGCCCCAGCATTTT.